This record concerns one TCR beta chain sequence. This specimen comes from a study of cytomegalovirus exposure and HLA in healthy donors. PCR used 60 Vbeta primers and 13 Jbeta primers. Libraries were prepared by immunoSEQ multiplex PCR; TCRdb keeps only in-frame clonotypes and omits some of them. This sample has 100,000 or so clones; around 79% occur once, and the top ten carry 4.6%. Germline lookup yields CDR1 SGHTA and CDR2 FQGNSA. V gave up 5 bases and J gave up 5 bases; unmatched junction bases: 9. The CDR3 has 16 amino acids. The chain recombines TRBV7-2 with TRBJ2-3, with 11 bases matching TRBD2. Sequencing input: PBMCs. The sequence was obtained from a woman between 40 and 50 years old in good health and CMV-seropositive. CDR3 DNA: TGTGCCAGCAGCCCGGTAGTAGCGGGAGGGCAAGATACGCAGTATTTT. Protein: CASSPVVAGGQDTQYF.